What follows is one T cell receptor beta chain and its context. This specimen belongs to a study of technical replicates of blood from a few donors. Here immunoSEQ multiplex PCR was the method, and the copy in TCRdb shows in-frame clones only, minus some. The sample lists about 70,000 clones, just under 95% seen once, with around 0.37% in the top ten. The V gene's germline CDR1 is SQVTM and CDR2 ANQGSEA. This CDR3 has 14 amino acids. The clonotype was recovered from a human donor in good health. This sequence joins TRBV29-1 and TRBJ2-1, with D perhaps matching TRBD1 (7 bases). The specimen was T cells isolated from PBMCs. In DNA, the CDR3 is TGCAGTGGGCAGGGGGGTCCCTCCTACAATGAGCAGTTCTTC. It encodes CSGQGGPSYNEQFF.